This is a list of T cell receptor beta chains from one sample in a study of T-cell memory formation after mild COVID-19. In TCRdb, the 5' RACE reads were re-called with MiXCR into one record per CDR3 protein. In the table there are 200,000 to 250,000 distinct CDR3 sequences, around 9.1% of which are singletons. What was sequenced was PBMCs or a T cell subset sorted from them (not recorded which). The receptor source for this set is a man aged 18 to 30 who had mild COVID-19 (a few samples of this study predate the infection). Cell type and time point are not known. The conserved cysteine and the conserved F or W are not part of the CDR3 here. The order of the fields is V gene, CDR3 protein.

TRBV15	ATSRVLAAYNEKLF
TRBV29-1	SVGGQGIGNEQF
TRBV29-1	SVEDLRLAAGSDTQY
TRBV4-2	ASSQDAQGGQPQH
TRBV28	ASSLAGAAGNTIY
TRBV6-2/TRBV6-3	ASSHRAKTPAYTEAF
TRBV7-2	ASSLEGWRPQH
TRBV24-1	AISSAGSIYGYT
TRBV4-2	ASSHGAGGQETQY
TRBV4-3	ASSREPGQQYYGYT
TRBV7-2	ASSLRRGLDNEQF
TRBV2	ASGPTGQGSPLH
TRBV7-2	ASSLVGQGVEAF
TRBV6-5	ASRGVPNQPQH
TRBV5-6	ASSSSLIHEWNTEAF
TRBV7-2	ASRPAHSSYEQY
TRBV11-2	ASSLLRLGGANVLT
TRBV7-2	ASSLSPGGNTEAF
TRBV5-1	ASSSAEGRGRQGSEAF
TRBV7-8	ASSPGFAGASTDTQY
TRBV5-1	ASSVRDRYTDTQY
TRBV18	ASSPLTRQGTQTQY
TRBV6-1	ASSERGFRTEAF
TRBV3-1	ASSQARIYNEQF
TRBV5-5	ASSSGAPSGYT
TRBV7-6	ASSLEGRIRAGNTIY
TRBV9	ASSVVSTDTQY
TRBV5-4	ASSHELTETQY
TRBV2	ASTQEVNQPQH
TRBV6-5	ASRSQGNSPLH
TRBV19	ASSIWANTEAF
TRBV10-1	ASSEDRGLRGAF
TRBV5-1	ASSVSGVTEAF